The clone carrying this T cell receptor (beta chain) was recorded at least ten times. Its antigen is not known. The time point is: pre-sensitization, week 0. This sample's treatment: therapeutic diphenylcyclopropenone sensitization with weekly scalp DPC. CDR1 and CDR2 (germline): MGHRA, YSYEKL. CDR3 length equals 16 residues. With 1 base removed from V and 4 bases from J, the gap between germline ends came to 14 bases. This specimen belongs to a study of human T cells and chemical hapten exposure. Looking at the study overall: Across the whole study, which lasted around 25 weeks, patients were given diphenylcyclopropenone on the scalp once a week. Study-wide results and limits: Sensitization with DPC brought no change to TCRs above 1 in 1000 in frequency.

Individual cDNA molecules received unique molecular identifiers in the library. MiXCR, applied by TCRdb to the RACE reads, yields one record per CDR3 protein. This table holds 300,000 to 450,000 distinct CDR3 sequences, 4.5% to 5.5% found once. The sequence derives from a woman aged 18-35 years with alopecia areata. Some clones in this sample may be carry-over from other donors' samples. Sequencing used whole blood, obtained in connection with sensitization to the hapten diphenylcyclopropenone (DPC). The chain employs TRBV4-1 and TRBJ1-3; a weak D match, TRBD1 (6 bases). CDR3 bases: TGCGCCAGCAGCCAAGCCCTGGCAGGGGTCGGAAACACCATATATTTT. Residues: CASSQALAGVGNTIYF.